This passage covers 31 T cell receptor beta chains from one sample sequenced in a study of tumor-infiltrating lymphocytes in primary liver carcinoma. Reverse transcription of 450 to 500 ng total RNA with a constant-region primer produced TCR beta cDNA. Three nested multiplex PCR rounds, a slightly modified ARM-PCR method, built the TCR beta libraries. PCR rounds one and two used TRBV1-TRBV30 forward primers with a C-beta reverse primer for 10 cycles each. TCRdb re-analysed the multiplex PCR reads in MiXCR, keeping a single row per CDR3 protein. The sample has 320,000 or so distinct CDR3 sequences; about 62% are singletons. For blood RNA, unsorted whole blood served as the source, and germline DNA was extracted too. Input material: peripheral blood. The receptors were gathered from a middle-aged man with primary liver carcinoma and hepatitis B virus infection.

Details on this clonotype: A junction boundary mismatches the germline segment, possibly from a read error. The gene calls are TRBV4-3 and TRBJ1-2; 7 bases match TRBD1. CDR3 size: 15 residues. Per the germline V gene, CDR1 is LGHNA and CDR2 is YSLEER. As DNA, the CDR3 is TGCTCCAGCAGCCAAGACTGGGACAGTTACTATGGCTACACCTTC. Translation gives CSSSQDWDSYYGYTF.

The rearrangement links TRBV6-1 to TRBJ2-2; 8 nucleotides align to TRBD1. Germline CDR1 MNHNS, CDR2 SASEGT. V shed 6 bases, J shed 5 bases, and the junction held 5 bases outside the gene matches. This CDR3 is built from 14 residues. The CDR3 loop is CASRDHRGTGELFF. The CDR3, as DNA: TGTGCCAGCAGGGACCACAGGGGGACCGGGGAGCTGTTTTTT.

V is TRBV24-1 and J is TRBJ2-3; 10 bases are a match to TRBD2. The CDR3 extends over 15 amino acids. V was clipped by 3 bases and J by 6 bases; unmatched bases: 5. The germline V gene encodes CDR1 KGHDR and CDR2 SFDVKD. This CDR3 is CATSDSGRGSDTQYF. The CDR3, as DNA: TGTGCCACCAGTGATAGCGGGAGGGGGTCCGATACGCAGTATTTT.

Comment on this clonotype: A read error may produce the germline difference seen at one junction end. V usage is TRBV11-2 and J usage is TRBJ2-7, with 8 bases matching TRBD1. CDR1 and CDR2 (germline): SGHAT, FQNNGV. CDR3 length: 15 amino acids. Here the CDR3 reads CASSLWTGSSHEQYF. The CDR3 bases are TGTGCCAGCAGCCTATGGACAGGGTCCTCCCACGAGCAGTACTTC. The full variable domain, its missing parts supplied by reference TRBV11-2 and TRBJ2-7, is EAGVAQSPRYKIIEKRQSVAFWCNPISGHATLYWYQQILGQGPKLLIQFQNNGVVDDSQLPKDRFSAERLKGVDSTLKIQPAKLEDSAVYLCASSLWTGSSHEQYFGPGTRLTVT.

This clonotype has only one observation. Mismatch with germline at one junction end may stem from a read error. DNA of the CDR3: TGTGCCAGCAGCTCTCTTGGAAGTGGGGACCAGAACTACGAGCAATACTTC. This gives the protein CASSSLGSGDQNYEQYF. The chain combines TRBV11-2 with TRBJ2-7, with D perhaps given as TRBD1 or TRBD2 (5 bases each). CDR1 and CDR2 from the germline V gene are SGHAT and FQNNGV. The CDR3 has 17 residues.

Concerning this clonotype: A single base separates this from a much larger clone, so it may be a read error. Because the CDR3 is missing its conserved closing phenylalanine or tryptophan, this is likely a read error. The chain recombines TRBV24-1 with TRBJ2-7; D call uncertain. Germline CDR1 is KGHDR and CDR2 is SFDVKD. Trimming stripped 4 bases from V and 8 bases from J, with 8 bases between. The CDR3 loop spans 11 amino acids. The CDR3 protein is CATSDLGKQYL. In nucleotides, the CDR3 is TGTGCCACCAGTGACCTCGGAAAGCAGTACCTC.

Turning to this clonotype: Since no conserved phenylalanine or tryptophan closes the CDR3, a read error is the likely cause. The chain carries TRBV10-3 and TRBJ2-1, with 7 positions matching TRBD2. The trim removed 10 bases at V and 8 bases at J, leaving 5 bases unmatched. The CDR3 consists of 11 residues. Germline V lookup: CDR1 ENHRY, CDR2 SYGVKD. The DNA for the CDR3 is TGTGCCACTGGGAGGGAGCATGAGCAGTTCTTA. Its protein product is CATGREHEQFL.

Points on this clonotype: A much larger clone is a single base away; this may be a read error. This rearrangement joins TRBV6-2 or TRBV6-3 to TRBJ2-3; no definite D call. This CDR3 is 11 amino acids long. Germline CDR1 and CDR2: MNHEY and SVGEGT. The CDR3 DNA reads TGTGTCAGCATTTGGGGAGATACGCAGTATTTT. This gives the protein CVSIWGDTQYF.

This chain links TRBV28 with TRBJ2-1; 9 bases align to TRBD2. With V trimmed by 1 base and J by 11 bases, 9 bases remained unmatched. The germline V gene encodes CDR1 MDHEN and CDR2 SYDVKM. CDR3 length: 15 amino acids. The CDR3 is CASSLYCGRAEQQFF. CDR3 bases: TGTGCCAGCAGTTTATACTGCGGGAGGGCCGAGCAGCAGTTCTTC.

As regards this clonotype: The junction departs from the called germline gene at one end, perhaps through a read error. The CDR3 loop is CASSSLRESSYSEQFF. The CDR3 DNA follows: TGTGCCAGCAGCTCCCTGCGGGAGAGCTCCTACAGTGAGCAATTCTTC. The chain recombines TRBV11-1 with TRBJ2-1; 7 nucleotides match TRBD2. The germline CDR1 and CDR2 sequences are SGHAT and FQDESV (reference sequence). There are 16 residues in the CDR3.

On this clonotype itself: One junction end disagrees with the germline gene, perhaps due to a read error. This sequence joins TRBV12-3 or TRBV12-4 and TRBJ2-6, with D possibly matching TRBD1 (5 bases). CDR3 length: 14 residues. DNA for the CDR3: TGTGCCAGCAGTTTAAGGCATGGGGCCAACGTCATGGCTTTC. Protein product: CASSLRHGANVMAF.

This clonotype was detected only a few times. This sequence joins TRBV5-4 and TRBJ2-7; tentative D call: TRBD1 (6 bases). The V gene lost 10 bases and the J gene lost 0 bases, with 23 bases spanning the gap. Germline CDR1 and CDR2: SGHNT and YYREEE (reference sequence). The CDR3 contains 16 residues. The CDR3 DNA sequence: TGTGCCGGCAAATCGTCAGGGGTTCGGAGCTCCTACGAGCAGTACTTC. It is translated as CAGKSSGVRSSYEQYF.

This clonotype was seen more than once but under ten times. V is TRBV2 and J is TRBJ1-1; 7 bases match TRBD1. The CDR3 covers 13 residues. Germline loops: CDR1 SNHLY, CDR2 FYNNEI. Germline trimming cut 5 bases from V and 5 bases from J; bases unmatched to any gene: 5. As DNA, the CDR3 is TGTGCCAGCAGTTTTGACAGGGAAACTGAAGCTTTCTTT. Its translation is CASSFDRETEAFF.

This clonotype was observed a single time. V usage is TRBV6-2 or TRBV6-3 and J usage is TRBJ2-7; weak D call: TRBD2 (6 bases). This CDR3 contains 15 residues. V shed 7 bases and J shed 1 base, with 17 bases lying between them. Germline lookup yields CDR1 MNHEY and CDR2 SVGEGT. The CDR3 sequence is CASTPSGGGSYEQYF. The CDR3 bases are TGTGCCAGCACCCCCTCTGGAGGAGGGTCCTACGAGCAGTACTTC.

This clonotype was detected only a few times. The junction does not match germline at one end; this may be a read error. The CDR3 DNA reads TGCGTCAGCAGCTTGGCTGGAGGCGCAGGTACGCAGTATTTT. This codes for CVSSLAGGAGTQYF. The chain is built from TRBV5-1 and TRBJ2-3; D might be TRBD2 (5 bases). The CDR3 covers 14 residues. CDR1 SGHRS and CDR2 YFSETQ come from the germline V gene.

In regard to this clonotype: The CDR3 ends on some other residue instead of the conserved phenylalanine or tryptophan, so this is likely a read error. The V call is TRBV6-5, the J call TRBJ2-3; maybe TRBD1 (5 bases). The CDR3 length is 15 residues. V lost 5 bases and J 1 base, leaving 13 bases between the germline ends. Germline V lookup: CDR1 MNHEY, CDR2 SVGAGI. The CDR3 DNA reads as TGTGCCAGCAGTCCACGACAAGGGGGCACAGATACGCAGTATTCT. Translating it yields CASSPRQGGTDTQYS.

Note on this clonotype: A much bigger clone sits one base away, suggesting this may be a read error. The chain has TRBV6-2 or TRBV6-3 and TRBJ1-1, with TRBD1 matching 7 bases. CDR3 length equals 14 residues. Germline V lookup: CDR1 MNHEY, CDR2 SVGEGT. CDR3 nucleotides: TGTACCAGCAGTGACAGGGTCGATTATACTGAAGCTTTCTTT. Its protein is CTSSDRVDYTEAFF.

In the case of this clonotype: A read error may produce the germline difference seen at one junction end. The CDR3 loop reads CGVEGLPTEVFF. CDR3 bases: TGCGGCGTTGAGGGTCTCCCCACTGAAGTTTTCTTT. The chain combines TRBV29-1 with TRBJ1-1, with unresolved D. Germline CDR1 SQVTM, CDR2 ANQGSEA. The CDR3 consists of 12 residues. Filled out from reference TRBV29-1 and TRBJ1-1, the complete variable domain reads SAVISQKPSRDICQRGTSLTIQCQVDSQVTMMFWYRQQPGQSLTLIATANQGSEATYESGFVIDKFPISRPNLTFSTLTVSNMSPEDSSIYLCGVEGLPTEVFFGQGTRLTVV.

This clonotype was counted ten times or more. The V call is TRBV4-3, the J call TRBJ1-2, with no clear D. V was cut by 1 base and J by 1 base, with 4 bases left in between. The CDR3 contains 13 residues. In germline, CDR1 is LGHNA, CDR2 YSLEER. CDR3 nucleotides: TGCGCCAGCAGCCAAGGGGTTAACTATGGCTACACCTTC. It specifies CASSQGVNYGYTF.

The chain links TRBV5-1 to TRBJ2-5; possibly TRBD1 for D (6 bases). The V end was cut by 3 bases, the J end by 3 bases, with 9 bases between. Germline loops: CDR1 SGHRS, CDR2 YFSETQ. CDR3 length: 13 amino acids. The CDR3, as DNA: TGCGCCAGCAGCTATAGGGGGAAAGAGACCCAGTACTTC. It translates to CASSYRGKETQYF.

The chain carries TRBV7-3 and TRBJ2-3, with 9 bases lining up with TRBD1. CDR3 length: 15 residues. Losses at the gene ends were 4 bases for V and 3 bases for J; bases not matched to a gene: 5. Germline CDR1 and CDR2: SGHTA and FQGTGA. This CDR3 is CASSSGQGRTDTQYF. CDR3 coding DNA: TGTGCCAGCAGCTCGGGACAGGGTCGAACAGATACGCAGTATTTT.

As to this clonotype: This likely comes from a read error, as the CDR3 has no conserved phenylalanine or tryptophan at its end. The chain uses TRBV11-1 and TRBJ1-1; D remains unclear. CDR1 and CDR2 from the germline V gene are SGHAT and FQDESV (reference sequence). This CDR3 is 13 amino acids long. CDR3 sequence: CVSSPRSGSEAFC. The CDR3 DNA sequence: TGTGTCAGCAGCCCCCGTTCGGGGTCTGAAGCTTTCTGT.

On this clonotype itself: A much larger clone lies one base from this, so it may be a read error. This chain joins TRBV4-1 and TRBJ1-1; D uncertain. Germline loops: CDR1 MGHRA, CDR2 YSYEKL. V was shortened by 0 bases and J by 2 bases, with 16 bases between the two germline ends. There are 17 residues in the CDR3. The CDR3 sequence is CASSQDPDGRKNTEAFF. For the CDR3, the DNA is TGCGCCAGCAGCCAAGATCCGGACGGGAGGAAAAACACTGAAGCTTTCTTT.

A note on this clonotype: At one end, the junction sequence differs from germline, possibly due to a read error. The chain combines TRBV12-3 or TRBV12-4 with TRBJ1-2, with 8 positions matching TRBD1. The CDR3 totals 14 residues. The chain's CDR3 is CTSSSYADRGGYTF. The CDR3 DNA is TGTACCAGCAGTTCTTATGCCGACAGGGGAGGCTACACCTTC.

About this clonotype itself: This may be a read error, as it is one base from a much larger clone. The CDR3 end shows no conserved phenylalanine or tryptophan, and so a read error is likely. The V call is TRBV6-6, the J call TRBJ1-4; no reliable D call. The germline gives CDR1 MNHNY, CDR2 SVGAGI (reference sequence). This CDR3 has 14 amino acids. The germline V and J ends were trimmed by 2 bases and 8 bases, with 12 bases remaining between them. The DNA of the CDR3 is TGTGCCAGCAGTTACGTCGATGTATGGGAAAAACTGTTTTAT. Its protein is CASSYVDVWEKLFY.

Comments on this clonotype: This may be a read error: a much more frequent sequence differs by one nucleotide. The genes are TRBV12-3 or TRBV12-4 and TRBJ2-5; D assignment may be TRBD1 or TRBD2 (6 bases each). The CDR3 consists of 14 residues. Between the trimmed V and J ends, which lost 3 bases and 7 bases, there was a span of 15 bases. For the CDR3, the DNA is TGTGCCAGCAGTTTGGGGGGCGGGCGAGGGACCCAGTACTTC. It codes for CASSLGGGRGTQYF.

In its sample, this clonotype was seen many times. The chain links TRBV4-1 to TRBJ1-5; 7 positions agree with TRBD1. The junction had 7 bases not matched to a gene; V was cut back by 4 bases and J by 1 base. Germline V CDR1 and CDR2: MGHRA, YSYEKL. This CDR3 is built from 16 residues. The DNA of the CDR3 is TGCGCCAGCAGCCTTACAGACAGGGCCAGCAATCAGCCCCAGCATTTT. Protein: CASSLTDRASNQPQHF.

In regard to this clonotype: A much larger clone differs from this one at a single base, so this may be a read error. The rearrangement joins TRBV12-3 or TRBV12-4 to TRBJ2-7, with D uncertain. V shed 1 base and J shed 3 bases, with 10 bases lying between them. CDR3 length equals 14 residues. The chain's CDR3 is CASSLGEDLYEQYF. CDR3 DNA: TGTGCCAGCAGTTTAGGTGAGGACCTCTACGAGCAGTACTTC.

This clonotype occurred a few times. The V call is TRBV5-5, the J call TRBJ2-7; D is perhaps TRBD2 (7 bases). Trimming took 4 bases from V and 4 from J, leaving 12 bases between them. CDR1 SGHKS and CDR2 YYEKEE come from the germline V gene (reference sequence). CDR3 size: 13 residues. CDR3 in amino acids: CASSRGAAYEQYF. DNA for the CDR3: TGTGCCAGCAGCCGGGGGGCGGCGTACGAGCAGTACTTC.

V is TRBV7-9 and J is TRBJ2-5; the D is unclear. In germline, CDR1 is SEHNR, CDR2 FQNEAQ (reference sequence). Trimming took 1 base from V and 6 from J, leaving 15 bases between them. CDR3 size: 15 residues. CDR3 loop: CASSLDGFGAQTQYF. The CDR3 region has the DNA TGTGCCAGCAGCTTAGACGGTTTTGGAGCCCAGACCCAGTACTTC.

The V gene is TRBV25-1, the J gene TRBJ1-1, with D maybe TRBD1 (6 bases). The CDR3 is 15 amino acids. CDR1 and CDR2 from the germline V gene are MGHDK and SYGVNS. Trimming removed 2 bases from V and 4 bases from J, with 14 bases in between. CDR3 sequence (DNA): TGTGCCAGCAGTGAAATGGGGGGGGGCTTCACTGAAGCTTTCTTT. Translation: CASSEMGGGFTEAFF.